Listed below are T cell receptor beta chains from one sample, sequenced in a study of beta chain features in type 1 diabetes. Sequencing was performed with immunoSEQ multiplex PCR; in TCRdb, only in-frame clones are kept and a portion is missing. This sample has approximately 38,000 clones, with more than 40% found just once. The sample taken for sequencing was central memory CD4+ T cells from blood. These receptors all stem from a woman younger than 30 in good health. CDR3s include the opening cysteine and the closing phenylalanine or tryptophan. The D gene is left open where the match is weak. Clone size is shown for a subset of rows, as once, few, many or a class of expanded clone.

cdr3_aa: CASSPAGLAGVVSYNEQFF
cdr3_nt: TGTGCCAGCAGCCCAGCGGGACTAGCGGGAGTGGTATCCTACAATGAGCAGTTCTTC
v_call: TRBV7-7
clone_size: once
d_call: TRBD2
j_call: TRBJ2-1
cdr3_length: 19

cdr3_aa: CASSLMEGAQLLQPQHF
cdr3_nt: TGTGCCAGCAGCCTAATGGAGGGGGCGCAGTTACTTCAGCCCCAGCATTTT
v_call: TRBV5-6
clone_size: .
d_call: TRBD1
j_call: TRBJ1-5
cdr3_length: 17

cdr3_aa: CASSGNDPGLGAKNIQYF
cdr3_nt: TGCGCCAGCAGTGGTAACGACCCGGGACTAGGGGCCAAAAACATTCAGTACTTC
v_call: TRBV10-2
clone_size: .
d_call: TRBD2
j_call: TRBJ2-4
cdr3_length: 18

cdr3_aa: CASSVSILADYYEQYF
cdr3_nt: TGTGCCAGCAGCGTATCTATACTAGCGGATTACTACGAGCAGTACTTC
v_call: TRBV9
clone_size: few
d_call: TRBD2
j_call: TRBJ2-7
cdr3_length: 16

cdr3_aa: CASRGLRDRTDTQYF
cdr3_nt: TGTGCCAGCAGGGGACTACGGGACCGCACAGATACGCAGTATTTT
v_call: TRBV6-6
clone_size: once
d_call: TRBD2
j_call: TRBJ2-3
cdr3_length: 15

cdr3_aa: CASSFRGGEQYF
cdr3_nt: TGCGCCAGCAGCTTCAGGGGCGGCGAGCAGTACTTC
v_call: TRBV5-1
clone_size: .
d_call: .
j_call: TRBJ2-7
cdr3_length: 12

cdr3_aa: CASSPNQPGGNYGYTF
cdr3_nt: TGTGCCAGCTCTCCTAATCAGCCCGGGGGTAACTATGGCTACACCTTC
v_call: TRBV18
clone_size: .
d_call: .
j_call: TRBJ1-2
cdr3_length: 16

cdr3_aa: CASSLRRGNTDTQYF
cdr3_nt: TGTGCCAGCAGTTTAAGAAGAGGGAACACAGATACGCAGTATTTT
v_call: TRBV28
clone_size: .
d_call: .
j_call: TRBJ2-3
cdr3_length: 15

cdr3_aa: CASSFPGTSGSETQYF
cdr3_nt: TGTGCCAGCAGCTTCCCCGGGACTAGCGGGTCGGAGACCCAGTACTTC
v_call: TRBV5-4
clone_size: .
d_call: TRBD2
j_call: TRBJ2-5
cdr3_length: 16

cdr3_aa: CASSPLRVYGEKLFF
cdr3_nt: TGTGCCAGCAGTCCCCTCAGGGTTTATGGTGAAAAACTGTTTTTT
v_call: TRBV27
clone_size: .
d_call: .
j_call: TRBJ1-4
cdr3_length: 15

cdr3_aa: CASSLNPQNTEAFF
cdr3_nt: TGTGCCAGCAGCTTAAACCCACAGAACACTGAAGCTTTCTTT
v_call: TRBV7-6
clone_size: .
d_call: .
j_call: TRBJ1-1
cdr3_length: 14

cdr3_aa: CASSLGSSTDTQYF
cdr3_nt: TGCGCCAGCAGCTTGGGTTCAAGCACAGATACGCAGTATTTT
v_call: TRBV5-1
clone_size: once
d_call: .
j_call: TRBJ2-3
cdr3_length: 14

cdr3_aa: CASSVTGGQETQYF
cdr3_nt: TGTGCCAGTAGCGTGACAGGGGGCCAAGAGACCCAGTACTTC
v_call: TRBV19
clone_size: .
d_call: TRBD1
j_call: TRBJ2-5
cdr3_length: 14

cdr3_aa: CASSQDPTVSDIQYF
cdr3_nt: TGCGCCAGCAGCCAAGACCCCACGGTCTCGGACATTCAGTACTTC
v_call: TRBV4-1
clone_size: .
d_call: .
j_call: TRBJ2-4
cdr3_length: 15

cdr3_aa: CASSLIAGTDTQYF
cdr3_nt: TGTGCCAGCAGCTTAATTGCAGGCACAGATACGCAGTATTTT
v_call: TRBV7-3
clone_size: .
d_call: .
j_call: TRBJ2-3
cdr3_length: 14

cdr3_aa: CASSRRLTSGNEQFF
cdr3_nt: TGTGCCAGCAGCCGGAGACTGACTAGCGGCAATGAGCAGTTCTTC
v_call: TRBV11-3
clone_size: few
d_call: TRBD2
j_call: TRBJ2-1
cdr3_length: 15

cdr3_aa: CASSPNRGYEQYF
cdr3_nt: TGTGCCAGCAGCCCGAACAGGGGTTACGAGCAGTACTTC
v_call: TRBV14
clone_size: .
d_call: TRBD1
j_call: TRBJ2-7
cdr3_length: 13

cdr3_aa: CATRQGMNTEAFF
cdr3_nt: TGTGCCACCCGTCAGGGGATGAACACTGAAGCTTTCTTT
v_call: TRBV6-6
clone_size: .
d_call: .
j_call: TRBJ1-1
cdr3_length: 13

cdr3_aa: CASSPQSGNTEAFF
cdr3_nt: TGCGCCAGCAGCCCTCAGTCGGGGAACACTGAAGCTTTCTTT
v_call: TRBV5-1
clone_size: .
d_call: .
j_call: TRBJ1-1
cdr3_length: 14

cdr3_aa: CASSPGRETQYF
cdr3_nt: TGTGCCAGCAGCCCGGGTAGGGAGACCCAGTACTTC
v_call: TRBV7-9
clone_size: few
d_call: .
j_call: TRBJ2-5
cdr3_length: 12

cdr3_aa: CATSIRPNTDTQYF
cdr3_nt: TGTGCCACCAGCATCAGGCCTAACACAGATACGCAGTATTTT
v_call: TRBV15
clone_size: .
d_call: .
j_call: TRBJ2-3
cdr3_length: 14

cdr3_aa: CASSLLDSGTDTQYF
cdr3_nt: TGTGCCAGCAGCTTACTCGATTCAGGCACAGATACGCAGTATTTT
v_call: TRBV7-9
clone_size: few
d_call: .
j_call: TRBJ2-3
cdr3_length: 15

cdr3_aa: CASSLPGQETQYF
cdr3_nt: TGCGCCAGCAGCTTGCCGGGGCAAGAGACCCAGTACTTC
v_call: TRBV5-1
clone_size: .
d_call: .
j_call: TRBJ2-5
cdr3_length: 13

cdr3_aa: CASSYPGTEEQYF
cdr3_nt: TGTGCCAGCAGTTACCCTGGGACAGAAGAGCAGTACTTC
v_call: TRBV6-5
clone_size: .
d_call: TRBD1
j_call: TRBJ2-7
cdr3_length: 13

cdr3_aa: CASSYVQSTGELFF
cdr3_nt: TGTGCCAGCAGTTACGTACAATCTACCGGGGAGCTGTTTTTT
v_call: TRBV6-6
clone_size: few
d_call: .
j_call: TRBJ2-2
cdr3_length: 14

cdr3_aa: CATQPGSNNSPLHF
cdr3_nt: TGTGCCACCCAGCCAGGGTCGAATAATTCACCCCTCCACTTT
v_call: TRBV11-2
clone_size: .
d_call: .
j_call: TRBJ1-6
cdr3_length: 14

cdr3_aa: CASSLGTGDEKLFF
cdr3_nt: TGTGCCAGCAGCCTAGGGACAGGGGACGAAAAACTGTTTTTT
v_call: TRBV5-5
clone_size: .
d_call: TRBD1
j_call: TRBJ1-4
cdr3_length: 14

cdr3_aa: CASSLTGQTQYF
cdr3_nt: TGTGCCAGCAGTCTTACAGGGCAAACCCAGTACTTC
v_call: TRBV7-2
clone_size: few
d_call: .
j_call: TRBJ2-5
cdr3_length: 12

cdr3_aa: CTTQGQRGNYGYTF
cdr3_nt: TGCACCACCCAGGGACAGCGCGGGAACTATGGCTACACCTTC
v_call: TRBV29-1
clone_size: .
d_call: TRBD1
j_call: TRBJ1-2
cdr3_length: 14

cdr3_aa: CASSFSVTGSSGELFF
cdr3_nt: TGTGCCAGCAGCTTTAGTGTCACAGGGAGTTCCGGGGAGCTGTTTTTT
v_call: TRBV7-9
clone_size: few
d_call: .
j_call: TRBJ2-2
cdr3_length: 16

cdr3_aa: CAISEGDRGKYGYTF
cdr3_nt: TGTGCCATCAGTGAGGGGGACAGGGGAAAGTATGGCTACACCTTC
v_call: TRBV10-3
clone_size: medium-sized
d_call: TRBD1
j_call: TRBJ1-2
cdr3_length: 15

cdr3_aa: CASSAEPADYNEQFF
cdr3_nt: TGTGCCAGCAGCGCTGAGCCAGCGGACTACAATGAGCAGTTCTTC
v_call: TRBV2
clone_size: few
d_call: .
j_call: TRBJ2-1
cdr3_length: 15

cdr3_aa: CASVPIGGEQPQHF
cdr3_nt: TGCGCCAGCGTCCCCATAGGGGGTGAACAGCCCCAGCATTTT
v_call: TRBV10-1
clone_size: few
d_call: .
j_call: TRBJ1-5
cdr3_length: 14

cdr3_aa: CASRPRVGNTEAFF
cdr3_nt: TGTGCCAGCAGACCCAGGGTTGGGAACACTGAAGCTTTCTTT
v_call: TRBV7-9
clone_size: few
d_call: .
j_call: TRBJ1-1
cdr3_length: 14

cdr3_aa: CASSFTSGGSTDTQYF
cdr3_nt: TGTGCCAGCAGCTTCACTAGCGGGGGGTCCACAGATACGCAGTATTTT
v_call: TRBV11-2
clone_size: few
d_call: TRBD2
j_call: TRBJ2-3
cdr3_length: 16

cdr3_aa: CASSLGGRGVTDTQYF
cdr3_nt: TGTGCCAGCAGCTTAGGGGGCAGGGGAGTCACAGATACGCAGTATTTT
v_call: TRBV7-6
clone_size: .
d_call: .
j_call: TRBJ2-3
cdr3_length: 16

cdr3_aa: CASSEALLGGANTGELFF
cdr3_nt: TGTGCCAGCAGTGAAGCGCTTCTGGGAGGGGCGAACACCGGGGAGCTGTTTTTT
v_call: TRBV6-1
clone_size: .
d_call: TRBD2
j_call: TRBJ2-2
cdr3_length: 18